Below, 12 T cell receptor beta chains from the same sample are listed, as sequenced in a study of OX40 agonist ivuxolimab in advanced cancers. Clones were read by immunoSEQ multiplex PCR, and TCRdb kept only the in-frame ones, dropping some. Of some 100,000 clones in the sample, roughly nine tenths were seen once. The sequencing used CD4+ or CD8+ T cells sorted from blood, collected in a trial of the OX40 agonist ivuxolimab. The source of these receptors is an adult with an advanced solid tumor such as melanoma, head and neck, liver or kidney cancer.

This clone appeared once. This chain connects TRBV2 to TRBJ2-7; no definite D call. Looked up from germline, CDR1 is SNHLY and CDR2 is FYNNEI. V was cut by 5 bases and J by 3 bases, with 8 bases left in between. The CDR3 consists of 12 residues. CDR3 bases: TGTGCCAGCAGTCCACAGCGCTACGAGCAGTACTTC. Encoded protein: CASSPQRYEQYF.

The chain joins TRBV18 to TRBJ2-5, with D possibly matching TRBD2 (6 bases). The CDR3 totals 16 residues. Germline assignment: CDR1 KGHSH and CDR2 LQKENI. Trimming stripped 3 bases from V and 2 bases from J, with 16 bases between. CDR3 in DNA: TGTGCCAGCTCACCTTCCACAGCCGCGGGGCAAGAGACCCAGTACTTC. It encodes CASSPSTAAGQETQYF. Using reference TRBV18 and TRBJ2-5 for the parts outside the CDR3, the full variable domain is NAGVMQNPRHLVRRRGQEARLRCSPMKGHSHVYWYRQLPEEGLKFMVYLQKENIIDESGMPKERFSAEFPKEGPSILRIQQVVRGDSAAYFCASSPSTAAGQETQYFGPGTRLLVL.

The chain couples TRBV7-9 to TRBJ2-6; D remains ambiguous. CDR3 length equals 16 residues. V lost 5 bases and J 2 bases, leaving 13 bases between the germline ends. From germline, CDR1 is SEHNR and CDR2 FQNEAQ (reference sequence). CDR3 bases: TGTGCCAGCAGCCGGCACCTGGGCCCTGGGGCCAACGTCCTGACTTTC. The encoded protein is CASSRHLGPGANVLTF.

Of note for this clone: The sample holds other DNA sequences that translate to the same CDR3. This chain connects TRBV7-2 to TRBJ2-7; 7 bases are shared with TRBD2. The CDR3 is made up of 13 amino acids. Germline values: CDR1 SGHTA, CDR2 FQGNSA. The V segment lost 2 bases and the J segment 7 bases; nucleotides outside the gene matches: 5. CDR3 sequence reads: CASSLMGAGEQYV. DNA for the CDR3: TGTGCCAGCAGCTTAATGGGAGCGGGGGAGCAGTACGTC.

V gene TRBV19 combines with J gene TRBJ2-1; TRBD2 matches 9 bases. Germline trimming cut 5 bases from V and 3 bases from J; bases unmatched to any gene: 8. This CDR3 spans 16 amino acids. Germline assignment: CDR1 LNHDA and CDR2 SQIVND (reference sequence). The CDR3 is CASSSSTSGHYNEQFF. In nucleotides, the CDR3 is TGTGCCAGTAGTTCCTCGACTAGCGGACACTACAATGAGCAGTTCTTC. The full variable domain, its missing parts supplied by reference TRBV19 and TRBJ2-1, is DGGITQSPKYLFRKEGQNVTLSCEQNLNHDAMYWYRQDPGQGLRLIYYSQIVNDFQKGDIAEGYSVSREKKESFPLTVTSAQKNPTAFYLCASSSSTSGHYNEQFFGPGTRLTVL.

The J gene is TRBJ2-4, the V gene TRBV11-2; TRBD2 matches at 10 bases. Germline assignment: CDR1 SGHAT and CDR2 FQNNGV. V dropped 1 base and J dropped 6; count of bases not matched to a gene: 12. CDR3 length: 18 amino acids. CDR3 sequence (DNA): TGTGCCAGCAGCTTAGGTGTTCTAGCGGGAGTGGGTGGAAACATTCAGTACTTC. Translating gives CASSLGVLAGVGGNIQYF.

This clone turned up a few times. The V and J genes are TRBV5-6 and TRBJ2-2; 8 nucleotides align to TRBD2. The CDR3 runs 15 residues. Germline V gene lookup returns CDR1 SGHDT and CDR2 YYEEEE. V was clipped by 4 bases and J by 7 bases; unmatched bases: 9. The CDR3 DNA reads as TGTGCCAGCAGCCCATTGCCGGGAGGGGACGGGGAGCTGTTTTTT. Its translation: CASSPLPGGDGELFF. The full variable domain, completed using reference TRBV5-6 and TRBJ2-2, is DAGVTQSPTHLIKTRGQQVTLRCSPKSGHDTVSWYQQALGQGPQFIFQYYEEEERQRGNFPDRFSGHQFPNYSSELNVNALLLGDSALYLCASSPLPGGDGELFFGEGSRLTVL.

The CDR3 loop reads CASSVAGVATDTQYF. The DNA for the CDR3 is TGTGCCAGCAGCGTAGCTGGGGTTGCCACAGATACGCAGTATTTT. The rearrangement uses TRBV9 and TRBJ2-3; the D is unclear. This CDR3 comprises 15 residues. CDR1 and CDR2 (germline): SGDLS, YYNGEE. Trimming cost V 0 bases and J 2 bases, with 10 bases left between them.

The rearrangement uses TRBV5-6 and TRBJ1-6; D gene uncertain. The germline gives CDR1 SGHDT, CDR2 YYEEEE. This CDR3 spans 13 amino acids. V was clipped by 7 bases and J by 9 bases, with 14 bases between them. CDR3 sequence: CASHLYGGSPLHF. The CDR3 DNA follows: TGTGCCAGCCACCTTTACGGCGGTTCACCCCTCCACTTT.

This chain links TRBV7-9 with TRBJ2-7; the D gene is possibly TRBD2 (5 bases). Trimming stripped 5 bases from V and 2 bases from J, with 10 bases between. CDR1 is SEHNR, CDR2 FQNEAQ, per germline (reference sequence). The CDR3 covers 13 residues. This chain's CDR3 is CASSAGIPYEQYF. Written as DNA, the CDR3 is TGTGCCAGCAGCGCCGGGATCCCCTACGAGCAGTACTTC.

J is TRBJ2-2 and V is TRBV6-5; the D gene is possibly TRBD2 (6 bases). This CDR3 is built from 14 residues. V lost 6 bases to trimming and J lost 6 bases, with 14 bases between them. Germline loops: CDR1 MNHEY, CDR2 SVGAGI. This chain's CDR3 is CASRRDGYPGELFF. CDR3 in DNA: TGTGCCAGCAGGCGGGACGGGTACCCCGGGGAGCTGTTTTTT.

Concerning this clone: In the same sample, other DNA sequences code for this CDR3. The chain has TRBV28 and TRBJ1-2, with D unresolved. CDR3 length: 13 residues. The V end lost 2 bases, the J end lost 0 bases, and 4 bases lay between the germline ends. Per germline, CDR1 MDHEN and CDR2 SYDVKM. CDR3 in DNA: TGTGCCAGCAGTTTAGCAGCTAACTATGGCTACACCTTC. This codes for CASSLAANYGYTF.